This passage covers 5 T cell receptor beta chains from one sample sequenced in a study of cytomegalovirus exposure and HLA in healthy donors. In the PCR, 60 Vbeta and 13 Jbeta primers were used. Sequencing was performed with immunoSEQ multiplex PCR; in TCRdb, only in-frame clones are kept and a portion is missing. This sample has under 100,000 clones, with around three quarters found just once. Input material: PBMCs. Receptors originate from a human donor in good health.

J is TRBJ2-7 and V is TRBV13, with 11 bases that match TRBD2. The V gene's germline CDR1 is PRHDT and CDR2 FYEKMQ (reference sequence). V lost 2 bases to trimming and J lost 0 bases; unmatched junction nucleotides: 9. This CDR3 contains 18 residues. Here the CDR3 DNA reads TGTGCCAGCAGCTTAAGTAGCGGGGGGGCCCGGAGCTCCTACGAGCAGTACTTC. It codes for CASSLSSGGARSSYEQYF.

This chain uses TRBV5-1 with TRBJ2-2, with TRBD1 identical over 8 bases. Looked up from germline, CDR1 is SGHRS and CDR2 is YFSETQ. Trimming at V came to 5 bases and at J to 2 bases, leaving 5 bases not matched to a gene. CDR3 length: 15 residues. CDR3 DNA sequence: TGCGCCAGCAGGGACAGGGCCAGAAACACCGGGGAGCTGTTTTTT. Residues: CASRDRARNTGELFF.

The sample holds one count of this clone. V and J are TRBV5-6 and TRBJ1-2, with D possibly matching TRBD1 (5 bases). The CDR3 loop spans 14 amino acids. Germline V gene sequence: CDR1 SGHDT, CDR2 YYEEEE. V was cut by 4 bases and J by 4 bases, with 14 bases left in between. The CDR3 is CASSRQGSSYGYTF. For the CDR3, the DNA is TGTGCCAGCAGCCGGCAGGGTTCTAGCTATGGCTACACCTTC.

To note about this clone: Other nucleotide sequences in the sample specify the same CDR3. The rearrangement uses TRBV5-1 and TRBJ2-1; a weak D match, TRBD2 (5 bases). The germline V and J ends were trimmed by 2 bases and 7 bases, with 16 bases remaining between them. The CDR3 totals 15 residues. Germline CDR1 SGHRS, CDR2 YFSETQ. CDR3: CASSLGGTTHNEQFF. The CDR3 DNA is TGCGCCAGCAGCTTAGGAGGAACCACTCATAATGAGCAGTTCTTC.

This chain joins TRBV6-5 and TRBJ2-7; 10 bases line up with TRBD2. Trimming cost V 7 bases and J 6 bases; bases outside gene matches: 9. Germline loops: CDR1 MNHEY, CDR2 SVGAGI. CDR3 size: 14 residues. The DNA for the CDR3 is TGTGCCAGCACCGAGCTAGCGGGAGATCGCGAGCAGTACTTC. Amino acids: CASTELAGDREQYF.